This TCR beta chain originates from a study of blood T cell repertoires in COVID-19. Trimming cost V 6 bases and J 3 bases, with 11 bases left between them. Germline CDR1 ENHRY, CDR2 SYGVKD. The CDR3 consists of 13 residues. Authors' analysis steps: The assay estimated nucleated cells by amplifying reference gene primers. The repertoire was sequenced with immunoSEQ multiplex PCR; TCRdb's copy has only in-frame clones and lacks some. D and trimming come from the DNA, and the V and J calls and clone size come from that table. Of 300,000 or so clones listed, around 80% were seen once; the top ten hold around 1.2%.

The sequence was collected from a woman aged 50 to 65 with acute or convalescent COVID-19. Sequences were obtained from peripheral blood. V usage is TRBV10-3 and J usage is TRBJ1-1, with D perhaps matching TRBD1 (6 bases). The CDR3 bases are TGTGCCATCAGCCTACAGGGTTACACTGAAGCTTTCTTT. It specifies CAISLQGYTEAFF.